The 5 T cell receptor beta chains reported below all come from one sample, sequenced in a study of T-cell memory formation after mild COVID-19. MiXCR was run by TCRdb on the 5' RACE reads, yielding one entry per CDR3 protein. The table lists roughly 280,000 distinct CDR3 sequences, around 15% of them singletons. Specimen: PBMCs or a T cell subset sorted from them (not recorded which). These receptors were obtained from a man between 18 and 29 years old who had mild COVID-19 (a few samples of this study predate the infection). Cell type and time point are not known.

This clonotype has just a few counts. The J gene is TRBJ1-6, the V gene TRBV7-2, with D unclear. The germline CDR1 and CDR2 sequences are SGHTA and FQGNSA. The CDR3 length is 14 residues. Trimming left V 2 bases short and J 0 bases short, with 2 bases between. The chain's CDR3 is CASSLSSYNSPLHF. CDR3 DNA sequence: TGTGCCAGCAGCTTATCCTCCTATAATTCACCCCTCCACTTT.

The genes are TRBV10-3 and TRBJ2-2; D is tentatively TRBD1 or TRBD2 (5 bases each). The CDR3 spans 13 residues. V lost 10 bases to trimming and J lost 2 bases, with 11 bases between them. From germline, CDR1 is ENHRY and CDR2 SYGVKD. CDR3 loop: CATRDGNTGELFF. The CDR3 bases are TGTGCCACCCGGGACGGTAACACCGGGGAGCTGTTTTTT.

With respect to this clonotype: A much larger clone is a single base away; this may be a read error. The rearrangement joins TRBV7-9 to TRBJ1-1; perhaps TRBD1 as D (6 bases). Trimming pared 6 bases from V and 4 bases from J, leaving 12 bases between. The germline V gene encodes CDR1 SEHNR and CDR2 FQNEAQ (reference sequence). The CDR3 spans 13 residues. The CDR3 coding sequence is TGTGCCAGCAGTTCTCAGGGGTGCACTGAAGCTTTCTTT. The encoded protein is CASSSQGCTEAFF. Drawing the rest from reference TRBV7-9 and TRBJ1-1, the complete variable domain is DTGVSQNPRHKITKRGQNVTFRCDPISEHNRLYWYRQTLGQGPEFLTYFQNEAQLEKSRLLSDRFSAERPKGSFSTLEIQRTEQGDSAMYLCASSSQGCTEAFFGQGTRLTVV.

The chain carries TRBV5-1 and TRBJ1-4, with D hard to call. Germline CDR1 is SGHRS and CDR2 is YFSETQ. The V end was cut by 0 bases, the J end by 5 bases, with 11 bases between. The CDR3 is made up of 15 amino acids. CDR3 in amino acids: CASSLGDYLNEKLFF. CDR3 DNA sequence: TGCGCCAGCAGCTTGGGCGATTACCTGAATGAAAAACTGTTTTTT.

This clonotype occurred a few times. The rearrangement joins TRBV28 to TRBJ2-3; the D is unclear. The ends were cut back, 10 bases at V and 0 bases at J, with 11 bases in the middle. The CDR3 totals 13 residues. Germline V lookup: CDR1 MDHEN, CDR2 SYDVKM. CDR3: CAIPGLSTDTQYF. In DNA form, the CDR3 reads TGTGCCATCCCGGGTTTAAGCACAGATACGCAGTATTTT.